Listed below are T cell receptor beta chains from one sample, sequenced in a study of control samples from healthy donors and cancer patients. Using immunoSEQ multiplex PCR, the repertoire was profiled, and TCRdb retains in-frame clones only, with some absent. This repertoire shows tens of thousands of clones, about 80% found once; its top ten account for roughly 15%. The sequenced sample consisted of blood. The receptors stem from a man aged 45-60 years in good health. The CDR3 runs from the conserved cysteine through the conserved F or W. The D gene is left open where the match is weak. Size values are once, few and many counts, or a class for expanded clones, and some rows have none.

NA	NA	TRBV5-1	TRBJ2-2	CASQPGSSNTGELFF	TGCGCCAGCCAGCCCGGATCTTCGAACACCGGGGAGCTGTTTTTT
TRBD1	NA	TRBV7-2	TRBJ2-3	CASSLGQGPTDTQYF	TGTGCCAGCAGCTTAGGACAGGGACCCACAGATACGCAGTATTTT
NA	NA	TRBV5-1	TRBJ1-2	CASSLSANYGYTF	TGCGCCAGCAGCTTGAGTGCTAACTATGGCTACACCTTC
NA	NA	TRBV7-2	TRBJ1-1	CASSIRGAHTEAFF	TGTGCCAGCAGTATTCGGGGGGCCCACACTGAAGCTTTCTTT
TRBD2	once	TRBV24-1	TRBJ2-3	CATSDYAGGPKDTQYF	TGTGCCACCAGTGATTATGCGGGAGGGCCAAAGGATACGCAGTATTTT
TRBD1	NA	TRBV7-3	TRBJ2-6	CASSPPTGAGANVLTF	TGTGCCAGCAGCCCCCCGACAGGGGCTGGGGCCAACGTCCTGACTTTC
NA	few	TRBV7-3	TRBJ1-2	CASSLYGYYGYTF	TGTGCCAGCAGCTTATATGGGTACTATGGCTACACCTTC
TRBD1	NA	TRBV5-1	TRBJ2-3	CASSEDRGFAVQYF	TGCGCCAGCAGTGAGGACAGGGGGTTCGCGGTGCAGTATTTT
NA	NA	TRBV30	TRBJ1-2	CAWRGWGFYGYTF	TGTGCCTGGAGGGGCTGGGGGTTTTATGGCTACACCTTC
NA	NA	TRBV19	TRBJ2-2	CATASGGTGTGELFF	TGTGCCACCGCGTCAGGTGGGACCGGGACCGGGGAGCTGTTTTTT
TRBD1	NA	TRBV5-4	TRBJ2-5	CASSLGDREETQYF	TGTGCCAGCAGCTTGGGGGACAGGGAAGAGACCCAGTACTTC
TRBD2	NA	TRBV9	TRBJ2-1	CASSGGLASYNEQFF	TGTGCCAGCAGCGGGGGACTAGCGTCCTACAATGAGCAGTTCTTC
NA	NA	TRBV30	TRBJ1-4	CAWSRGPEKLFF	TGTGCCTGGAGTCGGGGCCCTGAAAAACTGTTTTTT
TRBD2	NA	TRBV11-2	TRBJ2-1	CASSPGGVGSYNEQFF	TGTGCCAGCAGCCCGGGGGGAGTGGGCTCCTACAATGAGCAGTTCTTC
NA	few	TRBV19	TRBJ2-1	CASRIKAEWNEQFF	TGTGCCAGTAGGATTAAAGCGGAGTGGAATGAGCAGTTCTTC
TRBD2	NA	TRBV19	TRBJ2-3	CASSIGGGTDTQYF	TGTGCCAGTAGTATCGGGGGGGGAACAGATACGCAGTATTTT
NA	NA	TRBV4-1	TRBJ1-3	CASSQDYRAGNTIYF	TGCGCCAGCAGCCAAGATTACCGGGCTGGAAACACCATATATTTT
NA	once	TRBV13	TRBJ2-2	CASSLRGEGSTGELFF	TGTGCCAGCAGCTTAAGGGGGGAGGGCAGCACCGGGGAGCTGTTTTTT
NA	few	TRBV6-6	TRBJ1-5	CASSPGQPQHF	TGTGCCAGCAGTCCGGGGCAGCCCCAGCATTTT
NA	NA	TRBV27	TRBJ2-4	CASNLFGERIQAAKNIQYF	TGTGCCAGCAACCTCTTTGGGGAAAGGATTCAAGCGGCCAAAAACATTCAGTACTTC
TRBD2	NA	TRBV28	TRBJ2-1	CASSPPAGALDNEQFF	TGTGCCAGCAGTCCTCCGGCGGGAGCCTTGGACAATGAGCAGTTCTTC
TRBD1	NA	TRBV19	TRBJ2-2	CASSIKGTGFTGELFF	TGTGCCAGTAGTATAAAAGGGACAGGGTTCACCGGGGAGCTGTTTTTT
NA	NA	TRBV3-1/TRBV3-2	TRBJ1-6	CASSQPGASPLHF	TGTGCCAGCAGCCAACCAGGGGCCTCACCCCTCCACTTT
TRBD2	NA	TRBV28	TRBJ2-1	CASSSPGLAMNEQFF	TGTGCCAGCAGTTCCCCGGGACTAGCAATGAATGAGCAGTTCTTC
TRBD2	NA	TRBV19	TRBJ2-7	CASSMGLPSSGRLYEQYF	TGTGCCAGTAGTATGGGTTTACCTTCTAGCGGGAGGTTATACGAGCAGTACTTC
NA	few	TRBV3-1/TRBV3-2	TRBJ1-5	CASSQDLFQPQHF	TGTGCCAGCAGCCAAGATCTGTTTCAGCCCCAGCATTTT
NA	NA	TRBV4-3	TRBJ2-3	CASSQDDRSTDTQYF	TGCGCCAGCAGCCAAGATGATCGGAGCACAGATACGCAGTATTTT
NA	NA	TRBV21-1	TRBJ1-1	CASSKEGGTFSAFF	TGTGCCAGCAGCAAAGAGGGGGGGACCTTTTCGGCTTTCTTT
NA	NA	TRBV18	TRBJ1-2	CASSPAVNYGYTF	TGTGCCAGCTCCCCCGCCGTTAACTATGGCTACACCTTC
NA	NA	TRBV5-1	TRBJ1-4	CASSLTNTGREKLFF	TGCGCCAGCAGCTTGACTAACACAGGGCGAGAAAAACTGTTTTTT
TRBD1	NA	TRBV10-3	TRBJ2-1	CAISPGTGAGEQFF	TGTGCCATCAGTCCAGGGACAGGGGCGGGTGAGCAGTTCTTC
TRBD2	NA	TRBV24-1	TRBJ2-7	CATGGLAGDFYEQYF	TGTGCCACCGGGGGGCTAGCGGGAGATTTCTACGAGCAGTACTTC
NA	once	TRBV15	TRBJ2-5	CATSKTLQETQYF	TGTGCCACCAGTAAGACCCTCCAAGAGACCCAGTACTTC
NA	NA	TRBV6-5	TRBJ1-2	CASASAGAGYTF	TGTGCCAGCGCCTCCGCGGGGGCTGGCTACACCTTC
TRBD1	few	TRBV9	TRBJ1-1	CASSVEGGRAEAFF	TGTGCCAGCAGCGTAGAAGGGGGCAGGGCTGAAGCTTTCTTT
TRBD2	NA	TRBV2	TRBJ2-2	CASTGGPSNTGELFF	TGTGCCAGCACGGGGGGGCCATCAAACACCGGGGAGCTGTTTTTT
NA	once	TRBV7-9	TRBJ1-2	CASSRQEKDGYTF	TGTGCCAGCAGCCGACAGGAGAAGGATGGCTACACCTTC
TRBD1	NA	TRBV7-9	TRBJ1-1	CASSFGQDLNTEAFF	TGTGCCAGCAGCTTCGGACAGGACTTGAACACTGAAGCTTTCTTT
TRBD1	NA	TRBV27	TRBJ2-7	CASSLGPRTGVNEQYF	TGTGCCAGCAGTCTCGGTCCCCGGACAGGGGTGAACGAGCAGTACTTC